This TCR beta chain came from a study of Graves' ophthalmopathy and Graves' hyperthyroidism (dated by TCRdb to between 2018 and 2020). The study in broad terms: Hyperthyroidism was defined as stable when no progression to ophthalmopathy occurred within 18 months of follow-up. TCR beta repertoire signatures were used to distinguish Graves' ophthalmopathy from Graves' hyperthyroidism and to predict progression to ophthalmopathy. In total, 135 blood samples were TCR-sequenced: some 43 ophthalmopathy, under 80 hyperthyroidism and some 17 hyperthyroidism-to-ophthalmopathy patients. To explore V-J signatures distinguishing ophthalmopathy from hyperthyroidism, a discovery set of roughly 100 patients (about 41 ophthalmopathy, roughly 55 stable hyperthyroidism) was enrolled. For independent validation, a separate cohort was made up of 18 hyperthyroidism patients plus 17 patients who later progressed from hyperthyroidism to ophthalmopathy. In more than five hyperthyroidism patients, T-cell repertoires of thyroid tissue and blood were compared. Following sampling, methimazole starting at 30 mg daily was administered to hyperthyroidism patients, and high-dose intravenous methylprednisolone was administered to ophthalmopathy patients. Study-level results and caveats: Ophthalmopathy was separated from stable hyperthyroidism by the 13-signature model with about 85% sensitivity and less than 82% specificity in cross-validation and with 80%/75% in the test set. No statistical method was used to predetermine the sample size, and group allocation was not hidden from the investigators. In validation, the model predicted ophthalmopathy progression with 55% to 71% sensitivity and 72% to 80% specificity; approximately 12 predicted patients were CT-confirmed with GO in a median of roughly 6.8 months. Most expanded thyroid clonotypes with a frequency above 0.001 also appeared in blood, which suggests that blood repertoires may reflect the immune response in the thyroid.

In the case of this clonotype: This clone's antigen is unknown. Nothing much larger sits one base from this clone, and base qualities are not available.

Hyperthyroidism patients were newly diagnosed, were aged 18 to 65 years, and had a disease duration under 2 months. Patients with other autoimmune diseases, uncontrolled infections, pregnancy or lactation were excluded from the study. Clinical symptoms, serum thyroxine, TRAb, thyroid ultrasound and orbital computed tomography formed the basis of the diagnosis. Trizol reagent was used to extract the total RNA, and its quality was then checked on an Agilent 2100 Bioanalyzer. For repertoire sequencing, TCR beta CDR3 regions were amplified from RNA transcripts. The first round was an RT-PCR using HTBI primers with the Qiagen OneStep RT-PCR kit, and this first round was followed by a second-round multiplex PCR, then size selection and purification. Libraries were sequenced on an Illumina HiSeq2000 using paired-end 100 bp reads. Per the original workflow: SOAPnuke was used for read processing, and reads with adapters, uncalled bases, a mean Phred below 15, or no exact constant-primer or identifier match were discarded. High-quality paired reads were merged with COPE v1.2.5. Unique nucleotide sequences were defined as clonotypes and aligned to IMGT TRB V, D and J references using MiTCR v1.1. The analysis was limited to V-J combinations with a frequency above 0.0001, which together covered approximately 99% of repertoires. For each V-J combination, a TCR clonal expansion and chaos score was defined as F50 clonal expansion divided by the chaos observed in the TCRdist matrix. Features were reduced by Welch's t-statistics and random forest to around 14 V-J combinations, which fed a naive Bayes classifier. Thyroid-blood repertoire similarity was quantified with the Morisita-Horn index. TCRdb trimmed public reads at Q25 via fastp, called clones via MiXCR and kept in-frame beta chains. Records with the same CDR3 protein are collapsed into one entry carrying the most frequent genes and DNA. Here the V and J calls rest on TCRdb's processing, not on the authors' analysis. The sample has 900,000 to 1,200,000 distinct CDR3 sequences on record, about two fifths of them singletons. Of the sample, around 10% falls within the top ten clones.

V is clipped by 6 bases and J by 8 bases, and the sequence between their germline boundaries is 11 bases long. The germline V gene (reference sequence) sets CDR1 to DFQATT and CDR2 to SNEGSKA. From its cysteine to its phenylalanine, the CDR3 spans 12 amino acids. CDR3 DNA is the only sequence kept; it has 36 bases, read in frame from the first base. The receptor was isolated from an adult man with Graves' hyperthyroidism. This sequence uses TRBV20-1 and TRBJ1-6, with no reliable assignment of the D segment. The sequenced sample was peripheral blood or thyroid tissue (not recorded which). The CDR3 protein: CSATDSDSPLHF. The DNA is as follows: TGCAGTGCCACGGATTCAGATTCACCCCTCCACTTT.